The sequence of this T cell receptor beta chain was determined in a study of T-cell memory formation after mild COVID-19. This clonotype has a handful of counts. MiXCR, run by TCRdb on the 5' RACE reads, gives a single entry per CDR3 protein. The repertoire has about 360,000 distinct CDR3 sequences, around an eighth of them found once; the top ten carry less than 25%. In germline, CDR1 is SGHAT, CDR2 FQNNGV. V dropped 5 bases and J dropped 7 bases, with 14 bases sitting between them. The CDR3 contains 13 residues. V usage is TRBV11-2 and J usage is TRBJ1-1; D is ambiguous. Sequences were obtained from PBMCs or a T cell subset sorted from them (not recorded which). The receptor was isolated from a man aged 18 to 29 who had mild COVID-19 (a few samples of this study predate the infection). Cell type and time point are not known. CDR3 in DNA: TGTGCCAGCAGCCCACTAGGCCCCTTTGAAGCTTTCTTT. The encoded protein is CASSPLGPFEAFF.